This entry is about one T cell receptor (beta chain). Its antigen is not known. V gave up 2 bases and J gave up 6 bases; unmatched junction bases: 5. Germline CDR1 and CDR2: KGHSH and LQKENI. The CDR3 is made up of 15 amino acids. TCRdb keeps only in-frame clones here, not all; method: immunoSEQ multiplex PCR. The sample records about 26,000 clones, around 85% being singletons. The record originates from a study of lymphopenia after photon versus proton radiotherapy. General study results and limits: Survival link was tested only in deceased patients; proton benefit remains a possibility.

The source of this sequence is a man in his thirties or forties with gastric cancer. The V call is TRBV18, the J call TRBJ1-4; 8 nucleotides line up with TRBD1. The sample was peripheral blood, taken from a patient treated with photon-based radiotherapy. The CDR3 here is CASSPYDRGDEKLFF. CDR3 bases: TGTGCCAGCTCACCATATGACAGGGGAGATGAAAAACTGTTTTTT. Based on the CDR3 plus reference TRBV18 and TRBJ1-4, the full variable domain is NAGVMQNPRHLVRRRGQEARLRCSPMKGHSHVYWYRQLPEEGLKFMVYLQKENIIDESGMPKERFSAEFPKEGPSILRIQQVVRGDSAAYFCASSPYDRGDEKLFFGSGTQLSVL.